This T cell receptor (beta chain) is drawn from a study of cytomegalovirus exposure and HLA in healthy donors. Study-wide results and limits: There were 164 TCR beta chains listed as cytomegalovirus-associated. Most sequenced TCRs were rare (though some public TCRs occurred in many donors).

The PCR was carried out with 60 Vbeta primers and 13 Jbeta primers. Here immunoSEQ multiplex PCR was the method, and the copy in TCRdb shows in-frame clones only, minus some. This sample has more than 130,000 clones, with roughly 80% found just once. Each donor was nominally healthy when sampled (though unrecorded immune exposures were likely). Of note for this clone: What it binds is not known.

V was trimmed by 6 bases and J by 1 base, leaving 9 bases between them. In germline, CDR1 is SEHNR, CDR2 FQNEAQ (reference sequence). This CDR3 comprises 13 residues. This clonotype was sampled from a male donor in good health and CMV-seronegative. The specimen was PBMCs. This chain connects TRBV7-9 to TRBJ1-1, with a tentative D call TRBD1 (6 bases). The chain's CDR3 is CASSVQGNTEAFF. CDR3 sequence (DNA): TGTGCCAGCAGTGTACAGGGGAACACTGAAGCTTTCTTT.